This is a list of T cell receptor beta chains from one sample in a study of shared clonotypes between healthy human individuals. Sequenced by immunoSEQ multiplex PCR; TCRdb stores in-frame clones only, minus some. The sample holds around 350,000 clones, over 70% seen once. Sequenced sample: memory CD4+ T cells sorted from blood. Source of these receptors: a man aged 25 to 40 in good health. The CDR3 runs from the conserved cysteine through the conserved F or W. The D gene is left open where the match is weak. Clone sizes are given selectively: once, few, many, or a class where the clone is expanded.

TRBJ2-5	TRBV7-8	NA	NA	CASSPQLQGDQETQYF	TGTGCCAGCAGCCCCCAACTACAGGGAGATCAGGAGACCCAGTACTTC
TRBJ1-2	TRBV27	NA	NA	CASSLDGRAYGYTF	TGTGCCAGCAGTTTAGACGGCAGGGCCTATGGCTACACCTTC
TRBJ2-1	TRBV11-3	NA	TRBD2	CASSLTGGGNNEQFF	TGTGCCAGCAGCTTAACGGGAGGGGGGAACAATGAGCAGTTCTTC
TRBJ2-2	TRBV18	NA	NA	CASSPVRVTGELFF	TGTGCCAGCTCACCTGTCAGAGTCACCGGGGAGCTGTTTTTT
TRBJ1-2	TRBV25-1	once	NA	CASSEGPGYGYTF	TGTGCCAGCAGTGAAGGGCCAGGTTATGGCTACACCTTC
TRBJ2-6	TRBV14	NA	TRBD1	CASSHLRDSYSGANVLTF	TGTGCCAGCAGCCACCTAAGGGACAGTTACTCTGGGGCCAACGTCCTGACTTTC
TRBJ2-3	TRBV2	NA	NA	CASRTDSGFPDTQYF	TGTGCCAGCAGAACCGACAGCGGATTCCCAGATACGCAGTATTTT
TRBJ1-1	TRBV5-1	NA	NA	CASSLSATENTEAFF	TGCGCCAGCAGCTTGAGCGCTACGGAGAACACTGAAGCTTTCTTT
TRBJ2-7	TRBV28	once	NA	CASSFVQAYEQYF	TGTGCCAGCAGTTTTGTACAGGCGTACGAGCAGTACTTC
TRBJ2-5	TRBV7-9	once	NA	CASNPTEASGTQYF	TGTGCCAGCAACCCGACCGAAGCGAGTGGGACCCAGTACTTC
TRBJ2-7	TRBV15	NA	TRBD2	CATSRSREASYEQYF	TGTGCCACCAGCAGATCGCGGGAGGCCTCCTACGAGCAGTACTTC
TRBJ2-2	TRBV6-5	NA	NA	CASRSWGDTGELFF	TGTGCCAGCCGATCGTGGGGGGACACCGGGGAGCTGTTTTTT
TRBJ2-1	TRBV19	NA	TRBD2	CASSIAVLAGGDLFF	TGTGCCAGTAGTATAGCCGTACTAGCGGGAGGGGATTTGTTCTTC